This T cell receptor (beta chain) derives from a study of post-analysis software for immune sequencing data. Study context: Recorded disease courses covered relapsing-remitting, secondary progressive and progressive-relapsing multiple sclerosis. Some patients had no subtype annotation.

The CDR3 covers 14 residues. Germline V CDR1 and CDR2: MDHEN, SYDVKM. Broader study findings: Patients had higher frequencies than controls of about five TRBV segments, including TRBV5-6, TRBV5-1 and TRBV20-1. A significant reduction in normalized Chao1 diversity was observed in multiple sclerosis patients versus controls. F measure grouped same-batch samples tightly together.

With regard to this clonotype: The antigen is not known.

Unique molecular identifiers were built into the TCR beta cDNA libraries. With roughly 1 to 10 million T cells as the source, approximately 450,000 cDNA molecules resulted. TCRdb ran MiXCR on the PCR reads and lists one entry per CDR3 protein. Of fewer than 850,000 distinct CDR3 sequences listed, roughly 30% are singletons. Sequenced: blood. This chain uses TRBV28 with TRBJ2-5; D is unresolved. The DNA matches TRBJ2-7 better at its end, which makes the J call doubtful. This receptor was taken from a girl aged 10 to 17 with multiple sclerosis. The CDR3 here is CASSVTLGLYEQYF. The CDR3 coding sequence is TGTGCCAGCAGCGTAACCCTTGGTCTTTACGAGCAGTACTTC.